This TCR beta chain was profiled in a study of vaccination and CD4 T cells after COVID-19 (dated by TCRdb to between 2020 and 2023). Broadly, across the study: Every convalescent patient had a positive nasal swab PCR test for SARS-CoV-2, with mild disease in 8 to 10 patients and severe disease in one. The convalescent cohort comprised six males and four females, including two Hispanic individuals, seven Caucasians, two Asians and one multiracial person. Participants got two doses of the Pfizer-BioNTech BNT162b2 vaccine (n=8) or two doses of the Moderna mRNA-1273 vaccine (n=2). Post-COVID blood samples were collected from convalescent patients a median of approximately 100 days after diagnosis, with a range of about 30 to 161 days. Post-vaccine blood samples were taken a median of about 70 days after the second vaccine dose, with a range of roughly 13 to 250 days. The cultures were stimulated with overlapping spike peptide pools from SARS-CoV-2 and from the common cold coronaviruses HCoV-NL63, HCoV-OC43 and HCoV-229E. In control cultures, a CEFX viral epitope pool was used as positive control, an HIV-1 Nef peptide pool was used as negative control, or no peptide was added. In ten to eleven COVID-19 convalescent patients and several infection-naive healthy vaccine recipients, researchers compared the spike-specific CD4+ TCR repertoire from before mRNA vaccination with the repertoire from after.

In the case of this clonotype: Its antigen is currently not known. No base qualities exist here, and no much larger clone lies one base off it.

The investigation overall reported the following: The median count of SARS-CoV-2-reactive clonotypes went up from under 25 after infection to 38 after vaccination, although the change was not significant. In convalescent patients, a median around 89% of post-vaccine SARS-CoV-2-reactive clones were detected only after vaccination, suggesting vaccine-specific priming. Only a relatively small number of convalescent patients were included in the study, and early timepoints following natural infection were not analyzed. Of the vaccine-specific clones found in convalescent patients, nearly all (304 of 307) were mono-reactive for SARS-CoV-2 spike instead of being cross-reactive with common cold coronaviruses.

The library was generated by PCR. DNA from cultured CD4+ T cells was subjected to TCR sequencing with the Oncomine TCR Beta short-read assay at the Johns Hopkins FTIC core. Genomic DNA was extracted from the cultured CD4+ T cells with the QIAamp micro DNA kit. Oncomine TCR Beta libraries from cultured CD4+ T cells were pooled using unique dual indexes and sequenced on an Illumina iSeq 100. The authors' analysis ran thus. Non-productive sequences were removed, and CDR3s that did not start with C, did not end with F or W, or were shorter than 7 amino acids were discarded. Antigen-specific clonotypes were identified using the MANAFEST web application through comparison of peptide-stimulated wells with reference and other culture wells. To be called positive, a clone needed an FDR below 0.05, an odds ratio above 5, and a productive frequency above 0.1% in at least two of three replicate wells. Clonotypes that were significantly expanded in both SARS-CoV-2 spike wells and at least one common cold coronavirus spike condition were defined as cross-reactive. Similarity between CDR3 sequences was evaluated in R version 3.6.1 using Levenshtein distances (stringdist) and unrooted phylogenetic trees (ape). In TCRdb, the public reads were trimmed at Q25 with fastp and aligned with MiXCR, with productive beta chains retained. Rows are combined by CDR3 protein, so each entry shows the most common genes and DNA. These V and J calls derive from TCRdb rather than the authors' analysis. This sample has more than 15,000 distinct CDR3 sequences in its table, and 42% of those were observed once. The ten largest account for approximately 6.8% of the sample.

Interpreted using the paper, the treatment or condition label stands for: roughly 11-day PBMC culture with coronavirus spike peptide pools or control peptides (ViraFEST assay). The ViraFEST assay, used in the study, expanded antigen-specific T cells with peptide pools and then identified the expanded clonotypes through TCR sequencing. Positive SARS-CoV-2 PCR tests in the convalescent patients dated from March to December 2020, before Alpha, Beta and Delta variants emerged in the United States. Fewer than 2.5 million PBMCs per well were cultured in IMDM with approximately 5.5% human AB serum and approximately 10 IU/ml IL-2, plus 10 ug/ml peptide pools. Half of the culture medium was replaced with fresh IL-2-containing medium on days 3 and 7. After approximately 11 days of culture, CD4+ T cells were isolated by negative selection with the EasySep CD4+ T cell isolation kit. Ficoll-Paque Plus gradient centrifugation was used to isolate PBMCs from whole blood, and the isolated PBMCs were then either used fresh or cryopreserved at -140C. In general, triplicate wells were set up for every culture condition.

The CDR3 sequence holds 13 residues, the cysteine and phenylalanine included. CDR3 DNA is the only sequence kept; it has 39 bases, read in frame from the first base. Taken from the germline V gene (reference sequence), the CDR1 and CDR2 loops are DFQATT and SNEGSKA. The trim is 3 bases for V and 3 bases for J, with a gap of 12 bases between the germline ends. This receptor was identified in a human donor who had recovered from COVID-19. The specimen was CD4+ T cells from blood, cultured in vitro, collected before SARS-CoV-2 vaccination. The receptor chain draws on TRBV20-1 and TRBJ2-7; the D element could tentatively be TRBD1 or TRBD2, as 5 bases agree for each. The CDR3 region has the sequence CSARGVGLYEQYF. The sequence in DNA is TGCAGTGCTAGGGGGGTCGGCCTCTACGAGCAGTACTTC.